The present T cell receptor beta chain was sequenced within a study of patients and donors after allogeneic stem cell transplantation. TCRdb fed the RT-PCR reads into MiXCR, producing one record per CDR3 protein. The sample carries tens of thousands of distinct CDR3 sequences, about 44% recorded once. Trimming pared 5 bases from V and 7 bases from J, leaving 23 bases between. The CDR3 extends over 16 amino acids. Germline CDR1 reads SEHNR; CDR2 reads FQNEAQ (reference sequence). This chain links TRBV7-9 with TRBJ1-2; D is unresolved. The receptor was isolated from a human donor who was either an allogeneic HSCT recipient or a stem cell or donor lymphocyte infusion donor (not recorded which). It is not recorded whose cells these are; they may come from a transplant donor. Sequencing used blood, either unsorted or a sorted T cell fraction (not recorded which). The CDR3 coding sequence is TGTGCCAGCAGCGGACCCCAAGGGAGGGCTGTTGTTGGCTACACCTTC. This encodes CASSGPQGRAVVGYTF.